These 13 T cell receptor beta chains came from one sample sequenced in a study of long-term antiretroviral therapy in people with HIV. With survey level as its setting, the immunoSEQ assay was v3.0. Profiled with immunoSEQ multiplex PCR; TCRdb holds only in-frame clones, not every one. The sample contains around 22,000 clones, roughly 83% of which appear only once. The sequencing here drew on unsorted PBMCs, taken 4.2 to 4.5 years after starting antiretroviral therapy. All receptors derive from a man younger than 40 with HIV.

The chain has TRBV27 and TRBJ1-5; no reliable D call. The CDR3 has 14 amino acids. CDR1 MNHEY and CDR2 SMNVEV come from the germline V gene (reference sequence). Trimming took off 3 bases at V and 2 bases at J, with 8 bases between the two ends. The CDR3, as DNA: TGTGCCAGCAGTTTGTTCGAGGGCAATCAGCCCCAGCATTTT. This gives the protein CASSLFEGNQPQHF.

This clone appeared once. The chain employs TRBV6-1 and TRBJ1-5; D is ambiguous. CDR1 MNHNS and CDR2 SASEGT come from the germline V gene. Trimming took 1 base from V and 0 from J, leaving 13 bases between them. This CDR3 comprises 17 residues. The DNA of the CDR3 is TGTGCCAGCAGTGAAGTGAGGCCAGAGTATAGCAATCAGCCCCAGCATTTT. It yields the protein CASSEVRPEYSNQPQHF.

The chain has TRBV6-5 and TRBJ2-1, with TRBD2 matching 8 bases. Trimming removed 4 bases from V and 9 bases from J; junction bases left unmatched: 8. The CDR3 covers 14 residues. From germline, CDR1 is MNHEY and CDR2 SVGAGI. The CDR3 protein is CASSWTSTLSEQFF. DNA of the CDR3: TGTGCCAGCAGTTGGACTAGCACTTTAAGTGAGCAGTTCTTC.

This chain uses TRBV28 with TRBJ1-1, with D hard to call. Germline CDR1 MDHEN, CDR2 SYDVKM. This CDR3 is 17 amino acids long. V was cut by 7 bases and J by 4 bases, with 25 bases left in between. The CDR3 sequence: CASTPAGGSPSGTEAFF. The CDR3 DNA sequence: TGTGCCAGCACCCCGGCGGGAGGGAGCCCCTCGGGCACTGAAGCTTTCTTT. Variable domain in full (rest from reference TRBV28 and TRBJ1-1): DVKVTQSSRYLVKRTGEKVFLECVQDMDHENMFWYRQDPGLGLRLIYFSYDVKMKEKGDIPEGYSVSREKKERFSLILESASTNQTSMYLCASTPAGGSPSGTEAFFGQGTRLTVV.

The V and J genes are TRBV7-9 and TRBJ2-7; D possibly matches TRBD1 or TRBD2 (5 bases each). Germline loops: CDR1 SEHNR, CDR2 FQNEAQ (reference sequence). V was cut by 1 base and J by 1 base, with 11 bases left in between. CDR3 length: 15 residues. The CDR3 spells CASSLVRGRSYEQYF. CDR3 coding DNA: TGTGCCAGCAGCTTAGTGAGGGGACGGTCCTACGAGCAGTACTTC.

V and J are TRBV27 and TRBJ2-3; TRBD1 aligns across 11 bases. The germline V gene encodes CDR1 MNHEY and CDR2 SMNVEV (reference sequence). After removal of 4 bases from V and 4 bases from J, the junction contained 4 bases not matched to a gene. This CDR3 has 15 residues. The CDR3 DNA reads TGTGCCAGCAGTTATGGGACAGGGGGATCAGATACGCAGTATTTT. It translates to CASSYGTGGSDTQYF.

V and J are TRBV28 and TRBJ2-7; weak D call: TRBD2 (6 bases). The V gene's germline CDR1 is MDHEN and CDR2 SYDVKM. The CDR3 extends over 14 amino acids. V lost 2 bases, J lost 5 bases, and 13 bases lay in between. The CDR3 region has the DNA TGTGCCAGCAGTTTAATGCAGGGAGGCAACGAGCAGTACTTC. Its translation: CASSLMQGGNEQYF. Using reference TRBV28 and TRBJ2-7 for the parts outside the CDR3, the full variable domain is DVKVTQSSRYLVKRTGEKVFLECVQDMDHENMFWYRQDPGLGLRLIYFSYDVKMKEKGDIPEGYSVSREKKERFSLILESASTNQTSMYLCASSLMQGGNEQYFGPGTRLTVT.

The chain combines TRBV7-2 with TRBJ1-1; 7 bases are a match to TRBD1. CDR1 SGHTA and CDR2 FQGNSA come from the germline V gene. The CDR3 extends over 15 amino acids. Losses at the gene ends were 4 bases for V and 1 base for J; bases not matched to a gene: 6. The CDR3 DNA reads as TGTGCCAGCAGCTCGGTAAACAGGGGGAACACTGAAGCTTTCTTT. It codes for CASSSVNRGNTEAFF.

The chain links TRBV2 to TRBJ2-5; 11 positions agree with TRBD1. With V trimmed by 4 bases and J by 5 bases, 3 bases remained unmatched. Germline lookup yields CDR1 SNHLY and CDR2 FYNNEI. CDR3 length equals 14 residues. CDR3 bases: TGTGCCAGCAGTGGGACAGGGGGCTTGGAGACCCAGTACTTC. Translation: CASSGTGGLETQYF.

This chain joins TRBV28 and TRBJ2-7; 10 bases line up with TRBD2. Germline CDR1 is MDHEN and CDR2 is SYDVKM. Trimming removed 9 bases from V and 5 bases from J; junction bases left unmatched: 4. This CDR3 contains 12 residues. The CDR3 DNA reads TGTGCCAGTACTAGCGGGAAACACGAGCAGTACTTC. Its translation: CASTSGKHEQYF.

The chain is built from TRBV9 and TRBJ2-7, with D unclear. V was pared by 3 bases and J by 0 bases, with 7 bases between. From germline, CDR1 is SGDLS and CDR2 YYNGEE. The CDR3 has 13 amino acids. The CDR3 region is CASSGRVSYEQYF. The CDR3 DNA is TGTGCCAGCAGCGGTAGGGTCTCCTACGAGCAGTACTTC.

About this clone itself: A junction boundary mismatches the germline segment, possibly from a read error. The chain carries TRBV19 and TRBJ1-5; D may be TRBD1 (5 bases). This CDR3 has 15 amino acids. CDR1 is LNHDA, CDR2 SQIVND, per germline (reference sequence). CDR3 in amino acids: CATSGRRGGHQPQHF. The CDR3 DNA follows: TGTGCCACTAGTGGTCGACGCGGGGGTCATCAGCCCCAGCATTTT.

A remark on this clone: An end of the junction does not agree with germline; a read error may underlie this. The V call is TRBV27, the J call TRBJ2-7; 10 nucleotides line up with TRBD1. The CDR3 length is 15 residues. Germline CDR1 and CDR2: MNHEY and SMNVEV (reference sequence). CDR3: CASSFHDRGPLVVFF. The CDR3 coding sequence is TGTGCCAGCAGTTTTCACGACAGGGGGCCCCTCGTCGTCTTCTTC.